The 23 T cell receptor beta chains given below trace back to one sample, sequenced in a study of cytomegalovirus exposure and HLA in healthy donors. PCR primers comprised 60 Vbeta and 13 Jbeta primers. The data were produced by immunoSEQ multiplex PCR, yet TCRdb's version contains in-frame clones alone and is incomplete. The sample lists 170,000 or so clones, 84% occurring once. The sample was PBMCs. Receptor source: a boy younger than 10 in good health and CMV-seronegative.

The CDR3 protein is CASSSRTGGARETQYF. The CDR3 DNA reads TGTGCCAGCAGCTCTCGGACAGGGGGCGCCCGGGAGACCCAGTACTTC. This chain links TRBV5-4 with TRBJ2-5; 11 bases agree with TRBD1. CDR1 SGHNT and CDR2 YYREEE come from the germline V gene (reference sequence). The CDR3 spans 16 residues. V shed 3 bases and J 5 bases; nucleotides not matched to a gene: 9.

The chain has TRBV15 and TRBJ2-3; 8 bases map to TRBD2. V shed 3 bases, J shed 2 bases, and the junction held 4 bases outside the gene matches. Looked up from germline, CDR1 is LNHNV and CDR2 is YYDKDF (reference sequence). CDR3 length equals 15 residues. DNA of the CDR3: TGTGCCACCAGCAGGGTGACTAGCGCCACAGATACGCAGTATTTT. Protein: CATSRVTSATDTQYF.

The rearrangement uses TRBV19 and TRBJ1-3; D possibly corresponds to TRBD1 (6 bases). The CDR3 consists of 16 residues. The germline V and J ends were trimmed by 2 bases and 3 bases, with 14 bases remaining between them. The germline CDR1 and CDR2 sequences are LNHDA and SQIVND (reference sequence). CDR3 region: CASSIRGRGVGNTIYF. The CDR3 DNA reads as TGTGCCAGTAGTATAAGAGGCAGGGGTGTTGGAAACACCATATATTTT.

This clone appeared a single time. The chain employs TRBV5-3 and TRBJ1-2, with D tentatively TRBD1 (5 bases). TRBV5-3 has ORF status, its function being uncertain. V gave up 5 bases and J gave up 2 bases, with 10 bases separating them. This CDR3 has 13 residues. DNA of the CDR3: TGTGCCAGAAGTTGTCACAGGAACTATGGCTACACCTTC. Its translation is CARSCHRNYGYTF.

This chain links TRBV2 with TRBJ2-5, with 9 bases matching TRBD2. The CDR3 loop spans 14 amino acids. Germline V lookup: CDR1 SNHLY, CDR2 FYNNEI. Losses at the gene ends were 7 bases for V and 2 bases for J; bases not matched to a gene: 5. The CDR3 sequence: CASNLAGRQETQYF. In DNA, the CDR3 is TGTGCCAGCAACCTAGCGGGAAGGCAAGAGACCCAGTACTTC.

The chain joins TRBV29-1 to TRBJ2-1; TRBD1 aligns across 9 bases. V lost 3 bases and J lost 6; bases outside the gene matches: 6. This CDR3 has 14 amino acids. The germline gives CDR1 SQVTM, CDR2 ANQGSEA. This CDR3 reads CSVEDRGTSNEQFF. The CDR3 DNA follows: TGCAGCGTTGAGGACAGGGGAACTAGCAATGAGCAGTTCTTC.

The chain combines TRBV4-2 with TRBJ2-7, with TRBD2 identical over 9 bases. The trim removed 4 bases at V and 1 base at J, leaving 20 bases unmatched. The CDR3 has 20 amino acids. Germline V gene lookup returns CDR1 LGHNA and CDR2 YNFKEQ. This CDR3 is CASSPGGISGRGGLSYEQYF. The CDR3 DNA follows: TGTGCCAGCAGCCCAGGGGGTATTAGCGGGAGAGGAGGCCTATCCTACGAGCAGTACTTC.

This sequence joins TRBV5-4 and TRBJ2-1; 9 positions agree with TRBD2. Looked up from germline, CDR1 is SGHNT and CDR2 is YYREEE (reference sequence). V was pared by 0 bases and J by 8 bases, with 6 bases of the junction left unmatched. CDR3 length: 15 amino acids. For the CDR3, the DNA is TGTGCCAGCAGCTTGGGGGCGGGAGGGCCGTATGAGCAGTTCTTC. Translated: CASSLGAGGPYEQFF. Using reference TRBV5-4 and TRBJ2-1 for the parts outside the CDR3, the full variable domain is ETGVTQSPTHLIKTRGQQVTLRCSSQSGHNTVSWYQQALGQGPQFIFQYYREEENGRGNFPPRFSGLQFPNYSSELNVNALELDDSALYLCASSLGAGGPYEQFFGPGTRLTVL.

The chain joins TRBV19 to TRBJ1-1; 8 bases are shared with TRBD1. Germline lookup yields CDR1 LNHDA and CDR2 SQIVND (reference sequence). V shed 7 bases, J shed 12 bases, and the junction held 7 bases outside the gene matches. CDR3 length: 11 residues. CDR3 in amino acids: CASTLDREPFF. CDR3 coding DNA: TGTGCCAGTACCTTGGACAGGGAACCTTTCTTT.

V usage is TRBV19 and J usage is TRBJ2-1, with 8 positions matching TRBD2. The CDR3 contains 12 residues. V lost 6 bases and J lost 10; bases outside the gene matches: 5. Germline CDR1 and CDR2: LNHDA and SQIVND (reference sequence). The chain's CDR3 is CASRNPGGEQFF. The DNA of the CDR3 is TGTGCCAGTAGGAACCCGGGAGGGGAGCAGTTCTTC.

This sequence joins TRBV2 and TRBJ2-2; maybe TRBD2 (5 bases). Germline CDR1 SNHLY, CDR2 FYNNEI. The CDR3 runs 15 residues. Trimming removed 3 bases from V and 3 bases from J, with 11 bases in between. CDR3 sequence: CASSEESGYTGELFF. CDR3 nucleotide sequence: TGTGCCAGCAGTGAGGAAAGCGGATACACCGGGGAGCTGTTTTTT.

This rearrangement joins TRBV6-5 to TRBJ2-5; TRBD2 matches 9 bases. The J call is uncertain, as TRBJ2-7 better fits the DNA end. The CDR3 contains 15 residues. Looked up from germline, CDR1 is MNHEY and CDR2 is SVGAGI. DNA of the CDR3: TGTGCCAGCAGAAATCTAGCGGGGATCCCCTACGAGCAGTACTTC. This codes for CASRNLAGIPYEQYF.

The CDR3 DNA sequence: TGCAGTTTAAACAGGGTTTACGAGCAGTACTTC. Protein: CSLNRVYEQYF. This chain joins TRBV20-1 and TRBJ2-7; tentatively, D is TRBD1 (6 bases). V shed 8 bases and J shed 4 bases, with 12 bases lying between them. The CDR3 length is 11 residues. CDR1 is DFQATT and CDR2 is SNEGSKA in the germline V gene (reference sequence).

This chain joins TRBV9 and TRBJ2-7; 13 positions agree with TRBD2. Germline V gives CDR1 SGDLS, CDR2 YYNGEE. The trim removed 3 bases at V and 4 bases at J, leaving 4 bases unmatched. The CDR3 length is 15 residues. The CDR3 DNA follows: TGTGCCAGCAGCGGCGGACTAGCGGGAGTTTACGAGCAGTACTTC. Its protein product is CASSGGLAGVYEQYF.

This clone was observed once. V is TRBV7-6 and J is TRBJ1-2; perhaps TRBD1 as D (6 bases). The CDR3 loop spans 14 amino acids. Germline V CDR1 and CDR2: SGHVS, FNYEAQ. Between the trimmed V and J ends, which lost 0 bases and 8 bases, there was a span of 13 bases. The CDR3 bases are TGTGCCAGCAGCTTAGCGTCAGGGGAAGGCGGCTACACCTTC. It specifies CASSLASGEGGYTF.

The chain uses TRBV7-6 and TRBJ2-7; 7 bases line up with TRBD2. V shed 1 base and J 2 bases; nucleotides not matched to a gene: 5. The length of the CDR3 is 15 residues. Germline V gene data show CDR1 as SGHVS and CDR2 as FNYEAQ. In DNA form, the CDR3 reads TGTGCCAGCAGCTTAGGGCGGGAGCCCACCTACGAGCAGTACTTC. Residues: CASSLGREPTYEQYF.

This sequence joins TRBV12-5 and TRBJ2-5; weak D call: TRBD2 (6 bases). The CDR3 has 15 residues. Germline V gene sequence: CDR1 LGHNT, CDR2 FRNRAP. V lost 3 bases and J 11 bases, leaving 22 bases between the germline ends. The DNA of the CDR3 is TGTGCTAGTGGTTTTATTAGCGGCCAACCGGGAGAGCAGTACTTC. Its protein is CASGFISGQPGEQYF. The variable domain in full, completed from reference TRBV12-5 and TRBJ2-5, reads DARVTQTPRHKVTEMGQEVTMRCQPILGHNTVFWYRQTMMQGLELLAYFRNRAPLDDSGMPKDRFSAEMPDATLATLKIQPSEPRDSAVYFCASGFISGQPGEQYFGPGTRLLVL.

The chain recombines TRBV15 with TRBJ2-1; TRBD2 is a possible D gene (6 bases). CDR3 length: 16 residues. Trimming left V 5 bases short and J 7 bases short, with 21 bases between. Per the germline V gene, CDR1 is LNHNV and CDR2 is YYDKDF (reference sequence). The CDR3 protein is CATSGYHGGGWNEQFF. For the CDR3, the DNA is TGTGCCACCAGCGGATATCATGGCGGAGGGTGGAATGAGCAGTTCTTC.

The CDR3 DNA reads as TGTGCCAGCAGCTTGCAGGACAGATACAATGAGCAGTTCTTC. It codes for CASSLQDRYNEQFF. This chain links TRBV7-2 with TRBJ2-1; perhaps TRBD1 as D (6 bases). This CDR3 region has 14 residues. The V end lost 3 bases, the J end lost 4 bases, and 10 bases lay between the germline ends. Looked up from germline, CDR1 is SGHTA and CDR2 is FQGNSA.

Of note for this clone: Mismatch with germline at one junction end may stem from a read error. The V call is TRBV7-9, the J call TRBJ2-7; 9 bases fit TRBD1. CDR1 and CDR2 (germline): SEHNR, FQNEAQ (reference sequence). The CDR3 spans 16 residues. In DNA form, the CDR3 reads TGTGCCAGCAGCCCACGTTGGGGACAGGGTTCCTCCGAGCAGTACTTC. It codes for CASSPRWGQGSSEQYF.

CDR3 DNA sequence: TGTGCCATCAGTCCAGGGGGCACTGAAGCTTTCTTT. It yields the protein CAISPGGTEAFF. This chain links TRBV10-3 with TRBJ1-1, with 7 bases identical to TRBD1. CDR3 length: 12 residues. Per germline, CDR1 ENHRY and CDR2 SYGVKD. Unmatched junction bases numbered 1, after V lost 5 bases and J lost 4 bases.

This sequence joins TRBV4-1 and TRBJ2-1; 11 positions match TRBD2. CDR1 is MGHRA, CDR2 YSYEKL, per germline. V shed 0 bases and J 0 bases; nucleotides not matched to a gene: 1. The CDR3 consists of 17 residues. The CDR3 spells CASSQETSGSSYNEQFF. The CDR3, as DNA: TGCGCCAGCAGCCAAGAAACTAGCGGGAGCTCCTACAATGAGCAGTTCTTC.

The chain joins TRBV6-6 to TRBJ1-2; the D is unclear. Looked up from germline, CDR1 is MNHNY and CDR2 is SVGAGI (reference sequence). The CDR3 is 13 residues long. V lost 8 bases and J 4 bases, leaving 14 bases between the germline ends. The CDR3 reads CASGGETSYGYTF. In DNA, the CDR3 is TGTGCCAGCGGCGGGGAGACCAGCTATGGCTACACCTTC.